This T cell receptor (beta chain) was found in a study of blood T cell repertoires in COVID-19. The overall study: The samples span acute and convalescent COVID-19 from the United States, Italy and Spain.

Germline lookup yields CDR1 SNHLY and CDR2 FYNNEI. This CDR3 comprises 12 residues. Trimming removed 5 bases from V and 11 bases from J; junction bases left unmatched: 3. The method was immunoSEQ multiplex PCR; TCRdb's version includes in-frame clones alone and lacks a portion of them. The data hold some 72,000 clones, with about 90% observed a single time. The sample taken for sequencing was peripheral blood. The receptor was derived from a man aged 50 or older with active COVID-19. J is TRBJ1-4 and V is TRBV2; TRBD1 agrees at 9 bases. The CDR3 reads CASSRTGEKLFF. The CDR3 DNA reads as TGTGCCAGCAGTAGGACAGGGGAGAAACTGTTTTTT.